These 30 T cell receptor beta chains were sequenced from one sample in a study of blood T cells in healthy people across ages (dated by TCRdb to the mid-2010s). The library was obtained by 5' RACE. TCRdb lists the instrument as Illumina HiSeq 2500. A second 7 to 11 cycle PCR used a sample-barcoded 5' primer and a J-beta primer mix. The raw public reads went through TCRdb reprocessing: fastp at Q25, MiXCR clone calling, in-frame beta chains kept. Rows matching on CDR3 protein sequence are summarized as one entry with the most common DNA and genes. Within this sample are 1.5 million to 2 million distinct CDR3 sequences, with approximately 28% of them counted one time only. Together, the top ten hold more than 6% of the sample. The sequencing input was blood. These receptor sequences come from a woman in her twenties or thirties in good health.

Note on this clonotype: Just one base apart from a much larger clone, this may be a read error. The chain employs TRBV20-1 and TRBJ2-1; 9 bases align to TRBD1. The end of the DNA fits TRBJ2-7 better, so the J call may be wrong. Germline V gives CDR1 DFQATT, CDR2 SNEGSKA (reference sequence). This CDR3 has 16 amino acids. The CDR3 sequence: CSASVFGTGSYNEQYF. CDR3 nucleotides: TGCAGTGCTAGCGTGTTCGGGACAGGGTCTTACAATGAGCAGTACTTC.

This clonotype showed up many times. CDR3 bases: TGCGCCAGCAGCAATGTTGACAGGGGACACAATGAGCAGTTCTTC. Amino acid sequence: CASSNVDRGHNEQFF. The V call is TRBV5-1, the J call TRBJ2-1; 8 bases are a match to TRBD1. Germline CDR1 SGHRS, CDR2 YFSETQ. After removal of 4 bases from V and 5 bases from J, the junction contained 8 bases not matched to a gene. The CDR3 is 15 amino acids.

Remarks on this clonotype: A read error may account for a junction end that differs from germline. The CDR3 reads CTSRGGMEETQYF. The CDR3 nucleotides are TGTACCAGTCGGGGGGGTATGGAAGAGACCCAGTACTTC. This chain links TRBV28 with TRBJ2-4; 8 positions match TRBD2. Near its end, the DNA agrees better with TRBJ2-5, so the J call may be wrong. The CDR3 loop spans 13 amino acids. CDR1 MDHEN and CDR2 SYDVKM come from the germline V gene.

This clonotype was picked up a small number of times. The J gene is TRBJ1-5, the V gene TRBV20-1; weak D call: TRBD1 (5 bases). Trimming shortened V by 4 bases and J by 4 bases, and 14 bases separated the two germline ends. Germline V gives CDR1 DFQATT, CDR2 SNEGSKA (reference sequence). The CDR3 loop spans 14 amino acids. In nucleotides, the CDR3 is TGCAGTGCTAAATCGGGGCTTGGGAATCAGCCCCAGCATTTT. Amino acid sequence: CSAKSGLGNQPQHF.

V usage is TRBV5-1 and J usage is TRBJ2-3, with D tentatively TRBD1 or TRBD2 (7 bases each). Germline V gene data show CDR1 as SGHRS and CDR2 as YFSETQ. CDR3 length: 15 amino acids. V lost 3 bases and J 1 base, leaving 12 bases between the germline ends. The CDR3 region is CASSSRGRGTDTQYF. DNA of the CDR3: TGCGCCAGCAGCTCCAGGGGGAGGGGCACAGATACGCAGTATTTT.

This clonotype was seen a few times. The rearrangement links TRBV20-1 to TRBJ2-1; TRBD2 agrees at 12 bases. This CDR3 is built from 16 residues. Germline CDR1 is DFQATT and CDR2 is SNEGSKA (reference sequence). Trimming took 0 bases from V and 9 from J; bases not matched to a gene: 9. The CDR3 DNA is TGCAGTGCTAGAGATACGCGACTAGCGGGGGCTAGTGAGCAGTTCTTC. It encodes CSARDTRLAGASEQFF.

The sample holds a few counts of this clonotype. The rearrangement joins TRBV28 to TRBJ2-7, with 8 bases aligning to TRBD1. Per germline, CDR1 MDHEN and CDR2 SYDVKM. V lost 7 bases and J lost 3; bases outside the gene matches: 8. The CDR3 runs to 14 residues. The CDR3 DNA reads TGTGCCAGCACTCGGGAACAGGGGGTCTACGAGCAGTACTTC. Residues: CASTREQGVYEQYF. Using reference TRBV28 and TRBJ2-7 for the parts outside the CDR3, the full variable domain is DVKVTQSSRYLVKRTGEKVFLECVQDMDHENMFWYRQDPGLGLRLIYFSYDVKMKEKGDIPEGYSVSREKKERFSLILESASTNQTSMYLCASTREQGVYEQYFGPGTRLTVT.

This clonotype has only a few counts. The chain links TRBV12-3 or TRBV12-4 to TRBJ2-2, with TRBD2 identical over 7 bases. The length of the CDR3 is 16 residues. Losses at the gene ends were 4 bases for V and 3 bases for J; bases not matched to a gene: 8. This CDR3 is CASSSRLADYTGELFF. In DNA form, the CDR3 reads TGTGCCAGCAGTTCCCGGCTAGCGGATTACACCGGGGAGCTGTTTTTT.

This clonotype was detected a few times. This chain links TRBV10-3 with TRBJ2-1, with 9 bases that match TRBD2. The CDR3 runs to 16 residues. V was clipped by 2 bases and J by 4 bases; unmatched bases: 6. The germline V gene has CDR1 ENHRY and CDR2 SYGVKD. Here the CDR3 DNA reads TGTGCCATCAGTGAGGGGTTAGCGGGGGTATACAATGAGCAGTTCTTC. Translated, it gives CAISEGLAGVYNEQFF.

The sample holds a few counts of this clonotype. This rearrangement joins TRBV10-3 to TRBJ2-2, with a possible D match to TRBD2 (6 bases). Trimming cost V 1 base and J 4 bases, with 13 bases left between them. CDR1 is ENHRY, CDR2 SYGVKD, per germline. The CDR3 extends over 16 amino acids. CDR3 in DNA: TGTGCCATCAGTGAGTTTGGGGGGATCGGCACCGGGGAGCTGTTTTTT. Its translation is CAISEFGGIGTGELFF.

The V and J genes are TRBV7-9 and TRBJ1-4; unclear D gene. Trimming stripped 1 base from V and 7 bases from J, with 10 bases between. This CDR3 contains 14 residues. Germline-derived CDR1 and CDR2 are SEHNR and FQNEAQ (reference sequence). CDR3 sequence reads: CASSLEGLGEKLFF. Here the CDR3 DNA reads TGTGCCAGCAGCTTAGAGGGCTTGGGTGAAAAACTGTTTTTT.

The chain is built from TRBV24-1 and TRBJ2-5, with D possibly being TRBD1 or TRBD2 (5 bases each). Trimming left V 3 bases short and J 3 bases short, with 10 bases between. The CDR3 is 14 residues long. Per germline, CDR1 KGHDR and CDR2 SFDVKD. The chain's CDR3 is CATSDPGREETQYF. The CDR3 DNA reads TGTGCCACCAGTGATCCAGGGCGGGAAGAGACCCAGTACTTC.

The chain couples TRBV5-1 to TRBJ2-3; a weak D match, TRBD1 (6 bases). The CDR3 is 17 amino acids. Trimming took off 4 bases at V and 3 bases at J, with 21 bases between the two ends. Germline CDR1 reads SGHRS; CDR2 reads YFSETQ. The CDR3 is CASSKAGAGEGTDTQYF. The DNA for the CDR3 is TGCGCCAGCAGCAAAGCCGGGGCAGGGGAAGGAACAGATACGCAGTATTTT.

As for this clonotype: A much larger clone lies a single base off, so this may be a read error. The chain links TRBV7-4 to TRBJ2-4; 12 bases line up with TRBD2. Germline loops: CDR1 SGHVT, CDR2 SQSDAQ. The ends lost 1 base at V and 13 bases at J; junction bases unmatched: 23. The CDR3 spans 20 residues. CDR3 amino acids: CASSLGGTSGLFGPVYGQYF. For the CDR3, the DNA is TGTGCCAGCAGCTTAGGGGGGACTAGCGGGCTCTTCGGACCTGTATACGGGCAGTACTTC.

As for this clonotype: A junction boundary mismatches the germline segment, possibly from a read error. This sequence joins TRBV10-3 and TRBJ1-1, with D possibly being TRBD1 (5 bases). The CDR3 has 15 amino acids. Germline CDR1 reads ENHRY; CDR2 reads SYGVKD. CDR3 coding DNA: TGTGCCATCAGCGAGTCGGGGGGAGGGAACACTGAAACTTTCTTT. Its translation is CAISESGGGNTETFF.

In regard to this clonotype: Germline is not matched at one junction end, which may reflect a read error. The genes are TRBV12-3 or TRBV12-4 and TRBJ2-1; D remains unclear. This CDR3 comprises 15 residues. The CDR3: CTSSPQVSGYNEQFF. CDR3 nucleotides: TGTACCAGCAGCCCCCAGGTTTCGGGTTACAATGAGCAGTTCTTC.

The table lists this clonotype with a few counts. The genes are TRBV12-3 or TRBV12-4 and TRBJ2-1; D tentatively fits TRBD1 or TRBD2 (5 bases each). This CDR3 contains 14 residues. Trimming removed 6 bases at V and 6 bases at J, with 15 bases between. CDR3 amino acids: CASSPRAGTNEQFF. In DNA, the CDR3 is TGTGCCAGCAGCCCCCGGGCAGGGACCAATGAGCAGTTCTTC.

This sequence joins TRBV20-1 and TRBJ1-5; D is uncertain. From germline, CDR1 is DFQATT and CDR2 SNEGSKA (reference sequence). Trimming shortened V by 0 bases and J by 4 bases, and 4 bases separated the two germline ends. The CDR3 has 12 amino acids. DNA of the CDR3: TGCAGTGCTAGAGATAAAAATCAGCCCCAGCATTTT. Its translation: CSARDKNQPQHF.

This clonotype was observed a few times. The J gene is TRBJ1-2, the V gene TRBV12-3 or TRBV12-4; TRBD1 is a possible D gene (5 bases). The CDR3 consists of 13 residues. V was cut by 4 bases and J by 4 bases, with 10 bases left in between. CDR3 sequence: CASSSLGVYGYTF. The CDR3 nucleotides read TGTGCCAGCAGTTCCTTAGGGGTCTATGGCTACACCTTC.

In its sample, this clonotype was seen a few times. The V gene is TRBV20-1, the J gene TRBJ2-3, with TRBD1 matching 11 bases. The ends lost 6 bases at V and 1 base at J; junction bases unmatched: 12. The CDR3 is 17 amino acids. CDR1 is DFQATT, CDR2 SNEGSKA, per germline (reference sequence). The CDR3 sequence is CSANIGQGASGTDTQYF. CDR3 DNA sequence: TGCAGTGCAAACATTGGACAGGGGGCGAGCGGCACAGATACGCAGTATTTT.

V is TRBV6-5 and J is TRBJ2-3; the D gene is possibly TRBD1 (5 bases). V dropped 0 bases and J dropped 3 bases, with 10 bases sitting between them. The CDR3 runs 15 residues. CDR1 and CDR2 from the germline V gene are MNHEY and SVGAGI. The CDR3 spells CASSYSDRKTDTQYF. The CDR3 DNA follows: TGTGCCAGCAGTTACTCTGACAGAAAAACAGATACGCAGTATTTT.

With regard to this clonotype: Given a far larger clone just one base away, this is likely a sequencing read error. V usage is TRBV7-2 and J usage is TRBJ2-7; D is ambiguous. The CDR3 covers 12 residues. The germline CDR1 and CDR2 sequences are SGHTA and FQGNSA. CDR3 DNA: TGTGCCAGCAGCCTCCGCGCCTACGACCAGTACTTC. This translates into CASSLRAYDQYF. Variable domain in full (rest from reference TRBV7-2 and TRBJ2-7): GAGVSQSPSNKVTEKGKDVELRCDPISGHTALYWYRQSLGQGLEFLIYFQGNSAPDKSGLPSDRFSAERTGGSVSTLTIQRTQQEDSAVYLCASSLRAYDQYFGPGTRLTVT.

The J gene is TRBJ2-5, the V gene TRBV3-1; TRBD2 might be the D (6 bases). V was cut by 1 base and J by 11 bases, with 20 bases left in between. Germline CDR1 is LGHDT and CDR2 is YNNKEL (reference sequence). The CDR3 is 15 residues long. The CDR3 DNA sequence: TGTGCCAGCAGCCAAGTGGGGCGGGACCAAGAGGCACAGTACTTC. Protein sequence: CASSQVGRDQEAQYF.

This clonotype appeared a few times. The J gene is TRBJ2-5, the V gene TRBV5-1; 10 bases line up with TRBD2. Trimming removed 1 base from V and 5 bases from J; junction bases left unmatched: 11. Germline V lookup: CDR1 SGHRS, CDR2 YFSETQ. The length of the CDR3 is 17 residues. CDR3 bases: TGCGCCAGCAGCTTGAGTGGAGCGGGGGGGTCCCAGGAGACCCAGTACTTC. This codes for CASSLSGAGGSQETQYF.

The V and J genes are TRBV2 and TRBJ1-1; TRBD1 matches at 11 bases. Germline assignment: CDR1 SNHLY and CDR2 FYNNEI. This CDR3 region has 15 residues. The J segment lost 5 bases and the V segment lost 6 bases, leaving 8 bases of the junction unmatched. CDR3 loop: CASRRTGGAGTEAFF. CDR3 coding DNA: TGTGCCAGCAGACGGACAGGGGGCGCGGGGACTGAAGCTTTCTTT. Drawing the rest from reference TRBV2 and TRBJ1-1, the complete variable domain is EPEVTQTPSHQVTQMGQEVILRCVPISNHLYFYWYRQILGQKVEFLVSFYNNEISEKSEIFDDQFSVERPDGSNFTLKIRSTKLEDSAMYFCASRRTGGAGTEAFFGQGTRLTVV.

This clonotype was seen a few times. The chain employs TRBV6-1 and TRBJ2-5; TRBD1 might be the D (6 bases). CDR1 and CDR2 from the germline V gene are MNHNS and SASEGT. The CDR3 consists of 13 residues. Trimming shortened V by 3 bases and J by 4 bases, and 9 bases separated the two germline ends. The CDR3 nucleotides are TGTGCCAGCAGTGAGCCAGGGGTAGAGACCCAGTACTTC. It codes for CASSEPGVETQYF.

This clonotype was seen many times. The V and J genes are TRBV6-6 and TRBJ2-1; 8 bases line up with TRBD2. The V gene end was trimmed by 6 bases and the J gene end by 7 bases; junction bases not matched to a gene: 2. The CDR3 runs to 12 residues. Germline lookup yields CDR1 MNHNY and CDR2 SVGAGI (reference sequence). As DNA, the CDR3 is TGTGCCAGCAGCGGGGGGGCAAATGAGCAGTTCTTC. Translation gives CASSGGANEQFF.

The table lists this clonotype with many counts. In DNA, the CDR3 is TGTGCCAGCAGTCCAAGGTCGGACAACCTAAACTATGGCTACACCTTC. Protein product: CASSPRSDNLNYGYTF. This chain connects TRBV7-2 to TRBJ1-2, with D possibly being TRBD1 (5 bases). The CDR3 length is 16 residues. From germline, CDR1 is SGHTA and CDR2 FQGNSA. V shed 6 bases and J shed 2 bases, with 19 bases lying between them.

Of note for this clonotype: A much larger clone is a single base away; this may be a read error. The gene calls are TRBV20-1 and TRBJ2-1; D is possibly TRBD1 (5 bases). The CDR3 is 14 amino acids. CDR1 is DFQATT, CDR2 SNEGSKA, per germline (reference sequence). V shed 0 bases and J shed 13 bases, with 19 bases lying between them. CDR3 bases: TGCAGTGCTAGAGATGTCAGGGTGGTGGAGACCCAGTTCTTC. It yields the protein CSARDVRVVETQFF.

The CDR3 is CASSQGGRLAGWNEQFF. DNA for the CDR3: TGTGCCAGCAGCCAAGGGGGGAGGCTAGCGGGATGGAATGAGCAGTTCTTC. V gene TRBV14 combines with J gene TRBJ2-1; 9 positions match TRBD2. This CDR3 spans 17 amino acids. Trimming cost V 1 base and J 7 bases; bases outside gene matches: 11. Germline loops: CDR1 SGHDN, CDR2 FVKESK.